The 19 T cell receptor beta chains listed next were all sequenced from one sample in a study of T cells in Graves' hyperthyroidism and ophthalmopathy. Using RNA transcripts as the source, TCR beta CDR3 regions were amplified. The TCR CDR3 was amplified in a first-round RT-PCR using the HTBI primer set. TCRdb re-analysed the multiplex PCR reads in MiXCR, keeping a single row per CDR3 protein. The sample lists more than 550,000 distinct CDR3 sequences; about 45% were seen once. Material for sequencing was peripheral blood or thyroid tissue (not recorded which). The receptors stem from an adult man with Graves' disease, either hyperthyroidism or ophthalmopathy (not recorded which).

On this clonotype itself: A much larger clonotype is one base distant, so this may be a read error. The chain carries TRBV24-1 and TRBJ1-2; 9 bases fit TRBD1. Germline CDR1 KGHDR, CDR2 SFDVKD. V shed 6 bases, J shed 5 bases, and the junction held 6 bases outside the gene matches. The length of the CDR3 is 14 residues. As DNA, the CDR3 is TGTGCCACCAGTTCTTCGACAGGGGGATATGGCTACACCTTC. Protein sequence: CATSSSTGGYGYTF.

This clonotype appeared a few times. This chain joins TRBV19 and TRBJ1-2; tentatively, D is TRBD1 (5 bases). With 3 bases removed from V and 4 bases from J, the gap between germline ends came to 12 bases. Germline V gene sequence: CDR1 LNHDA, CDR2 SQIVND (reference sequence). There are 14 residues in the CDR3. The CDR3 sequence: CASSIPPGVYGYTF. The CDR3 nucleotides are TGTGCCAGTAGTATCCCTCCGGGGGTCTATGGCTACACCTTC.

This clonotype was counted between two and nine times. The V and J genes are TRBV15 and TRBJ2-5, with 8 bases that match TRBD1. The CDR3 is 13 residues long. Germline V lookup: CDR1 LNHNV, CDR2 YYDKDF (reference sequence). J gave up 5 bases and V 4 bases, and 3 bases lay outside the gene matches. CDR3 sequence: CATSTGGWETQYF. In DNA, the CDR3 is TGTGCCACCAGCACAGGGGGCTGGGAGACCCAGTACTTC.

The chain links TRBV5-1 to TRBJ1-2; the D gene is possibly TRBD1 (5 bases). This CDR3 region has 16 residues. The germline V gene encodes CDR1 SGHRS and CDR2 YFSETQ. V lost 1 base and J 2 bases, leaving 15 bases between the germline ends. The CDR3 protein is CASSLSGMGDNYGYTF. CDR3 coding DNA: TGCGCCAGCAGCTTGTCAGGGATGGGGGACAACTATGGCTACACCTTC.

V is TRBV10-3 and J is TRBJ1-2; unclear D gene. The CDR3 runs 11 residues. The germline gives CDR1 ENHRY, CDR2 SYGVKD. The CDR3, as DNA: TGTGCTACCGGGGAAGGTCACGGCTACACCTTC. Amino acids: CATGEGHGYTF.

In the case of this clonotype: A much bigger clone sits one base away, suggesting this may be a read error. The chain has TRBV19 and TRBJ1-2, with 7 nucleotides matching TRBD1. Per germline, CDR1 LNHDA and CDR2 SQIVND (reference sequence). The V and J ends lost 10 bases and 4 bases, in that order; junction bases with no gene match: 12. This CDR3 has 14 residues. In DNA, the CDR3 is TGTGCCACAAGGGCGACAGGGCAAGGCTATGGCTACACCTTC. As protein: CATRATGQGYGYTF.

The V gene is TRBV7-9, the J gene TRBJ2-5; TRBD1 matches at 8 bases. Trimming at V came to 7 bases and at J to 1 base, leaving 5 bases not matched to a gene. The CDR3 sequence is 14 residues long. CDR1 and CDR2 from the germline V gene are SEHNR and FQNEAQ (reference sequence). The chain's CDR3 is CASTDRGGQETQYF. The DNA for the CDR3 is TGTGCCAGCACCGACAGGGGTGGCCAAGAGACCCAGTACTTC.

The chain is built from TRBV5-1 and TRBJ1-5; TRBD1 might be the D (5 bases). The CDR3 covers 14 residues. V lost 7 bases to trimming and J lost 0 bases, with 11 bases between them. Germline assignment: CDR1 SGHRS and CDR2 YFSETQ. This chain's CDR3 is CASAEGSSNQPQHF. The CDR3 coding sequence is TGCGCCAGCGCGGAGGGGAGTAGCAATCAGCCCCAGCATTTT.

In DNA, the CDR3 is TGCGCCAGCAGCTTGGGGGACAGGGGGCCTCACGAGCAGTACTTC. This translates into CASSLGDRGPHEQYF. V and J are TRBV5-1 and TRBJ2-7; 12 bases line up with TRBD1. The V gene end was trimmed by 0 bases and the J gene end by 5 bases; junction bases not matched to a gene: 3. CDR1 is SGHRS, CDR2 YFSETQ, per germline. This CDR3 has 15 amino acids.

V is TRBV7-2 and J is TRBJ2-2; 7 nucleotides align to TRBD1. The germline gives CDR1 SGHTA, CDR2 FQGNSA. V lost 1 base and J lost 13; bases outside the gene matches: 12. The CDR3 is made up of 15 amino acids. CDR3 coding DNA: TGTGCCAGCAGCTTAGACCGGTCCGCAGGGGGTGGGCTGTTTTTT. Translated, it gives CASSLDRSAGGGLFF.

This clonotype was seen many times. The V gene is TRBV14, the J gene TRBJ1-2, with D maybe TRBD1 (6 bases). V was cut by 3 bases and J by 0 bases, with 11 bases left in between. Germline assignment: CDR1 SGHDN and CDR2 FVKESK. The CDR3 contains 15 residues. The CDR3 region is CASSHGTPANYGYTF. The CDR3 DNA is TGTGCCAGCAGCCACGGGACACCAGCTAACTATGGCTACACCTTC.

This clonotype showed up just a few times. The chain employs TRBV14 and TRBJ1-4; D is undetermined. Germline V gene sequence: CDR1 SGHDN, CDR2 FVKESK. This CDR3 comprises 13 residues. V lost 0 bases and J 12 bases, leaving 11 bases between the germline ends. This chain's CDR3 is CASSQDPGEELFF. In DNA form, the CDR3 reads TGTGCCAGCAGCCAAGACCCCGGAGAAGAACTGTTTTTT.

This clonotype occurred many times. The gene calls are TRBV12-3 or TRBV12-4 and TRBJ1-1; D gene unclear. The germline V and J ends were trimmed by 4 bases and 2 bases, with 8 bases remaining between them. The CDR3 totals 13 residues. The CDR3 coding sequence is TGTGCCAGCAGTTGGGCAGAAAACACTGAAGCTTTCTTT. Translated: CASSWAENTEAFF.

The V gene is TRBV19, the J gene TRBJ1-4; no clear D gene. The CDR3 has 14 amino acids. The germline V gene encodes CDR1 LNHDA and CDR2 SQIVND (reference sequence). V lost 10 bases, J lost 0 bases, and 12 bases lay in between. The CDR3 bases are TGTGCCACCGCTGCTACAGCAACTAATGAAAAACTGTTTTTT. Translation gives CATAATATNEKLFF. Complete variable domain (other parts from reference TRBV19 and TRBJ1-4): DGGITQSPKYLFRKEGQNVTLSCEQNLNHDAMYWYRQDPGQGLRLIYYSQIVNDFQKGDIAEGYSVSREKKESFPLTVTSAQKNPTAFYLCATAATATNEKLFFGSGTQLSVL.

The chain combines TRBV20-1 with TRBJ2-7, with TRBD2 matching 7 bases. The CDR3 is 14 residues long. J lost 6 bases, V lost 6 bases, and 14 bases had no gene match. In germline, CDR1 is DFQATT, CDR2 SNEGSKA (reference sequence). The CDR3 DNA sequence: TGCAGTGCCACATCCCCCGGGGGGTCGGGCGAGCAGTACTTC. It codes for CSATSPGGSGEQYF.

The CDR3 region is CASSSPEGAQPQHF. CDR3 in DNA: TGTGCCAGCAGCTCCCCGGAGGGGGCTCAGCCCCAGCATTTT. The rearrangement links TRBV7-2 to TRBJ1-5, with 7 bases lining up with TRBD1. This CDR3 is 14 amino acids long. The germline CDR1 and CDR2 sequences are SGHTA and FQGNSA. Trimming at V came to 4 bases and at J to 6 bases, leaving 6 bases not matched to a gene.

This chain uses TRBV25-1 with TRBJ1-1; TRBD1 is a possible D gene (6 bases). Germline V lookup: CDR1 MGHDK, CDR2 SYGVNS. Trimming left V 10 bases short and J 1 base short, with 13 bases between. The CDR3 has 13 amino acids. For the CDR3, the DNA is TGTGCCATCGGACAGCCGCCGAACACTGAAGCTTTCTTT. Translation gives CAIGQPPNTEAFF.

Concerning this clonotype itself: A much larger clone lies a single base off, so this may be a read error. This chain uses TRBV9 with TRBJ1-2; no clear D gene. Germline loops: CDR1 SGDLS, CDR2 YYNGEE. Trimming cost V 0 bases and J 5 bases, with 11 bases left between them. The CDR3 covers 14 residues. The CDR3 sequence is CASSVGFDVYGYTF. CDR3 coding DNA: TGTGCCAGCAGCGTAGGGTTTGATGTATATGGCTACACCTTC.

This clonotype was seen a few times. This chain uses TRBV5-1 with TRBJ1-1; D ambiguous. V lost 4 bases and J 1 base, leaving 14 bases between the germline ends. From germline, CDR1 is SGHRS and CDR2 YFSETQ. The CDR3 consists of 15 residues. Written as DNA, the CDR3 is TGCGCCAGCAGCGACCCCCGGGGATGGAACACTGAAGCTTTCTTT. It codes for CASSDPRGWNTEAFF.